This entry lists 32 T cell receptor beta chains sequenced from one sample in a study of OX40 agonist ivuxolimab in advanced cancers. Clones were read by immunoSEQ multiplex PCR, and TCRdb kept only the in-frame ones, dropping some. The sample gives about 52,000 clones, roughly 84% of which show up once; roughly 12% is in the top ten. This specimen consisted of CD4+ or CD8+ T cells sorted from blood, obtained in a trial of the OX40 agonist ivuxolimab. These receptors were collected from an adult with an advanced solid tumor such as melanoma, head and neck, liver or kidney cancer.

The chain links TRBV4-2 to TRBJ2-1; no clear D gene. V shed 0 bases and J shed 6 bases, with 12 bases lying between them. CDR1 is LGHNA, CDR2 YNFKEQ, per germline. The CDR3 has 15 amino acids. CDR3 in amino acids: CASSQDSTSSNEQFF. CDR3 in DNA: TGTGCCAGCAGCCAAGATAGCACCTCGTCCAATGAGCAGTTCTTC.

The V call is TRBV2, the J call TRBJ2-5; unclear D gene. There are 10 residues in the CDR3. Between the trimmed V and J ends, which lost 5 bases and 2 bases, there was a span of 0 bases. CDR1 is SNHLY and CDR2 is FYNNEI in the germline V gene. Here the CDR3 DNA reads TGTGCCAGCAGTCAAGAGACCCAGTACTTC. It encodes CASSQETQYF.

The chain couples TRBV19 to TRBJ1-2; D may be TRBD1 (6 bases). CDR1 is LNHDA, CDR2 SQIVND, per germline (reference sequence). The CDR3 totals 13 residues. Trimming took 5 bases from V and 4 from J, leaving 11 bases between them. The CDR3 coding sequence is TGTGCCAGTAGTGTACAGGGTGGCTATGGCTACACCTTC. Encoded protein: CASSVQGGYGYTF.

Only one count was recorded for this clone. The chain joins TRBV18 to TRBJ1-1; 11 bases are shared with TRBD1. The V gene end was trimmed by 2 bases and the J gene end by 4 bases; junction bases not matched to a gene: 6. There are 16 residues in the CDR3. The germline gives CDR1 KGHSH, CDR2 LQKENI. The CDR3 coding sequence is TGTGCCAGCTCACCATGGACAGGGGGCGCGGCCACTGAAGCTTTCTTT. It codes for CASSPWTGGAATEAFF.

This rearrangement joins TRBV7-2 to TRBJ2-3; D is possibly TRBD1 (5 bases). Germline V gene sequence: CDR1 SGHTA, CDR2 FQGNSA. Trimming removed 1 base at V and 2 bases at J, with 10 bases between. The CDR3 has 15 amino acids. The chain's CDR3 is CASSLDARATDTQYF. CDR3 sequence (DNA): TGTGCCAGCAGCTTAGACGCCAGGGCCACAGATACGCAGTATTTT.

The CDR3 DNA reads TGTGCCAGCAGCTTACAGGTAGAAGCTTTCTTT. As protein: CASSLQVEAFF. J is TRBJ1-1 and V is TRBV7-9; the D is unclear. The V and J ends lost 2 bases and 8 bases respectively, with 6 bases between them. The CDR3 consists of 11 residues. Germline V CDR1 and CDR2: SEHNR, FQNEAQ (reference sequence).

The V gene is TRBV6-5, the J gene TRBJ2-7; D is perhaps TRBD2 (6 bases). V gave up 6 bases and J gave up 7 bases, with 16 bases separating them. The CDR3 has 13 residues. Per the germline V gene, CDR1 is MNHEY and CDR2 is SVGAGI. CDR3 sequence: CASRPGGMGEQYV. The CDR3 DNA sequence: TGTGCCAGCAGGCCAGGAGGGATGGGGGAGCAGTACGTC.

The V call is TRBV28, the J call TRBJ1-1; D possibly corresponds to TRBD1 (6 bases). V dropped 5 bases and J dropped 2 bases, with 12 bases sitting between them. The CDR3 runs 14 residues. The germline V gene encodes CDR1 MDHEN and CDR2 SYDVKM. CDR3 region: CASSLGGGNTEAFF. The DNA for the CDR3 is TGTGCCAGCAGTCTGGGAGGGGGAAACACTGAAGCTTTCTTT. Full variable domain (outside the CDR3, taken from reference TRBV28 and TRBJ1-1): DVKVTQSSRYLVKRTGEKVFLECVQDMDHENMFWYRQDPGLGLRLIYFSYDVKMKEKGDIPEGYSVSREKKERFSLILESASTNQTSMYLCASSLGGGNTEAFFGQGTRLTVV.

The CDR3 spells CASSALSGGAYEQYF. The CDR3 coding sequence is TGCGCCAGCAGCGCCTTAAGCGGGGGAGCCTACGAGCAGTACTTC. The chain carries TRBV4-3 and TRBJ2-7, with 8 bases fitting TRBD2. The V gene's germline CDR1 is LGHNA and CDR2 YSLEER. Trimming cost V 5 bases and J 2 bases; bases outside gene matches: 8. The CDR3 is 15 residues long.

J is TRBJ2-1 and V is TRBV5-1; D perhaps matches TRBD2 (5 bases). CDR1 is SGHRS and CDR2 is YFSETQ in the germline V gene. Trimming shortened V by 4 bases and J by 1 base, and 18 bases separated the two germline ends. The CDR3 extends over 17 amino acids. The CDR3 coding sequence is TGCGCCAGCAGCCCGAGACTACAACCGACTTCCTACAATGAGCAGTTCTTC. Its protein product is CASSPRLQPTSYNEQFF.

This clone was found once. This chain links TRBV2 with TRBJ2-5; the D gene is possibly TRBD2 (6 bases). Trimming stripped 5 bases from V and 5 bases from J, with 12 bases between. The CDR3 spans 13 residues. Germline V gene data show CDR1 as SNHLY and CDR2 as FYNNEI. The CDR3 sequence is CASSWVRGETQYF. The CDR3 DNA is TGTGCCAGCAGTTGGGTACGGGGGGAGACCCAGTACTTC.

The chain combines TRBV5-5 with TRBJ1-5; a weak D match, TRBD1 (6 bases). Germline V CDR1 and CDR2: SGHKS, YYEKEE (reference sequence). This CDR3 is built from 14 residues. Trimming took off 4 bases at V and 5 bases at J, with 13 bases between the two ends. CDR3 DNA: TGTGCCAGCAGCGTCGGAGGGGGGGATCAGCCCCAGCATTTT. Its translation is CASSVGGGDQPQHF.

This clone was counted a single time. The V call is TRBV11-1, the J call TRBJ1-1, with D hard to call. The germline CDR1 and CDR2 sequences are SGHAT and FQDESV (reference sequence). This CDR3 is built from 12 residues. V dropped 5 bases and J dropped 10 bases, with 14 bases sitting between them. This CDR3 is CASSLRAQAAFF. CDR3 sequence (DNA): TGTGCCAGCAGCCTCCGGGCCCAGGCAGCTTTCTTT. The whole variable domain, remainder taken from reference TRBV11-1 and TRBJ1-1, is EAEVAQSPRYKITEKSQAVAFWCDPISGHATLYWYRQILGQGPELLVQFQDESVVDDSQLPKDRFSAERLKGVDSTLKIQPAELGDSAMYLCASSLRAQAAFFGQGTRLTVV.

This chain uses TRBV7-9 with TRBJ1-1, with 8 bases lining up with TRBD1. This CDR3 is 16 amino acids long. From germline, CDR1 is SEHNR and CDR2 FQNEAQ (reference sequence). V lost 0 bases to trimming and J lost 2 bases; unmatched junction nucleotides: 5. The DNA for the CDR3 is TGTGCCAGCAGCTTAGCAACCGGGACAGGCAACACTGAAGCTTTCTTT. Residues: CASSLATGTGNTEAFF.

In this sample, this clone turned up a few times. Within the sample, other DNA sequences also encode this same CDR3. The J gene is TRBJ1-1, the V gene TRBV5-4, with 7 bases lining up with TRBD1. CDR1 and CDR2 from the germline V gene are SGHNT and YYREEE (reference sequence). The V and J ends lost 0 bases and 5 bases, in that order; junction bases with no gene match: 4. This CDR3 is built from 14 residues. CDR3 sequence reads: CASSLGQGGTEAFF. Here the CDR3 DNA reads TGTGCCAGCAGCTTGGGACAGGGTGGAACTGAAGCTTTCTTT.

This clone was detected only a few times. The CDR3 region has the DNA TGTGCCAGCAGCCCCACCCGAGGGAACACCGGGGAGCTGTTTTTT. Translated, it gives CASSPTRGNTGELFF. V gene TRBV7-8 combines with J gene TRBJ2-2; the D is unclear. The V end lost 5 bases, the J end lost 1 base, and 11 bases lay between the germline ends. Per the germline V gene, CDR1 is SGHVS and CDR2 is FQNEAQ. This CDR3 is built from 15 residues.

This chain uses TRBV4-2 with TRBJ2-4; TRBD1 is a possible D gene (6 bases). The CDR3 contains 13 residues. The germline V gene encodes CDR1 LGHNA and CDR2 YNFKEQ. Trimming removed 6 bases from V and 5 bases from J, with 11 bases in between. The CDR3 spells CASSQGLENIQYF. In nucleotides, the CDR3 is TGTGCCAGCAGTCAGGGGCTCGAAAACATTCAGTACTTC.

The chain uses TRBV2 and TRBJ1-4; 9 bases map to TRBD1. The CDR3 spans 17 residues. Germline CDR1 and CDR2: SNHLY and FYNNEI. Trimming removed 0 bases from V and 4 bases from J; junction bases left unmatched: 6. The CDR3 DNA reads TGTGCCAGCAGTGAAGCGCCTCCGGGACAGGGTAATGAAAAACTGTTTTTT. Protein: CASSEAPPGQGNEKLFF.

This chain connects TRBV21-1 to TRBJ1-6; the D call in the table, TRBD1, was not verified against the DNA. TRBV21-1 is tagged as a pseudogene. This CDR3 is 14 amino acids long. CDR3 nucleotides: TGTGCCAGCAGCAAAGGACAGGGGCTCCCACCCCTCCACTTT. Protein product: CASSKGQGLPPLHF.

The V and J genes are TRBV4-2 and TRBJ1-2; D not resolved. This CDR3 is 15 amino acids long. The V gene's germline CDR1 is LGHNA and CDR2 YNFKEQ. The V and J ends lost 0 bases and 4 bases respectively, with 12 bases between them. CDR3 loop: CASSQDRARIYGYTF. CDR3 coding DNA: TGTGCCAGCAGCCAAGATCGGGCCCGAATCTATGGCTACACCTTC.

The V call is TRBV7-6, the J call TRBJ2-7, with TRBD1 matching over 8 bases. CDR3 length: 13 residues. V dropped 3 bases and J dropped 6; count of bases not matched to a gene: 4. Germline assignment: CDR1 SGHVS and CDR2 FNYEAQ. CDR3 loop: CASSLDRESEQYV. CDR3 sequence (DNA): TGTGCCAGCAGCTTGGACAGGGAATCCGAGCAGTACGTC.

The CDR3 spells CASSLVTGGTTTDTQYF. The CDR3 coding sequence is TGTGCCAGCAGCTTAGTCACAGGGGGGACAACCACAGATACGCAGTATTTT. This chain connects TRBV7-2 to TRBJ2-3, with 8 bases aligning to TRBD1. The CDR3 loop spans 17 amino acids. Trimming cost V 1 base and J 2 bases; bases outside gene matches: 8. From germline, CDR1 is SGHTA and CDR2 FQGNSA.

The chain carries TRBV30 and TRBJ1-1; 8 bases map to TRBD1. CDR1 is GTSNPN and CDR2 is SVGIG in the germline V gene (reference sequence). Trimming took 2 bases from V and 1 from J; bases not matched to a gene: 18. The CDR3 totals 19 residues. The CDR3 DNA reads as TGTGCCTGGAGTCGCGGGGAGATAGGTATCGACAGGGGGAACACTGAAGCTTTCTTT. Encoded protein: CAWSRGEIGIDRGNTEAFF.

V and J are TRBV6-1 and TRBJ2-5, with D possibly TRBD1 on 6 matching bases. CDR1 and CDR2 (germline): MNHNS, SASEGT. The CDR3 totals 13 residues. V lost 6 bases, J lost 2 bases, and 10 bases lay in between. The CDR3 here is CASRRQEQETQYF. The CDR3, as DNA: TGTGCCAGCAGGCGACAGGAGCAAGAGACCCAGTACTTC.

The J gene is TRBJ2-2, the V gene TRBV5-1, with D maybe TRBD2 (7 bases). The V gene's germline CDR1 is SGHRS and CDR2 YFSETQ. V was trimmed by 4 bases and J by 7 bases, leaving 20 bases between them. The CDR3 length is 16 residues. Here the CDR3 reads CASSPQVGGPRGELFF. CDR3 bases: TGCGCCAGCAGCCCGCAGGTGGGGGGGCCCCGCGGGGAGCTGTTTTTT.

The genes are TRBV5-4 and TRBJ1-1, with D uncertain. Germline V CDR1 and CDR2: SGHNT, YYREEE (reference sequence). Trimming cost V 2 bases and J 1 base, with 6 bases left between them. This CDR3 has 13 amino acids. The CDR3 loop is CASSFSENTEAFF. CDR3 coding DNA: TGTGCCAGCAGCTTTTCAGAGAACACTGAAGCTTTCTTT.

The chain is built from TRBV2 and TRBJ2-7; tentatively, D is TRBD1 (6 bases). The CDR3 spans 12 residues. Trimming removed 6 bases from V and 6 bases from J, with 12 bases in between. The germline V gene encodes CDR1 SNHLY and CDR2 FYNNEI. The CDR3 here is CASSTTGLEQYV. The CDR3 DNA reads TGTGCCAGCAGCACCACAGGGCTCGAGCAGTACGTC.

This chain joins TRBV2 and TRBJ1-2; 7 positions agree with TRBD1. Unmatched junction bases numbered 8, after V lost 5 bases and J lost 5 bases. Per the germline V gene, CDR1 is SNHLY and CDR2 is FYNNEI. The CDR3 covers 14 residues. The CDR3 nucleotides read TGTGCCAGCAGTCGACAGGGAAGTTTGTATGGCTACACCTTC. It codes for CASSRQGSLYGYTF.

V is TRBV19 and J is TRBJ2-3; 7 bases fit TRBD1. CDR1 is LNHDA, CDR2 SQIVND, per germline (reference sequence). V shed 6 bases, J shed 6 bases, and the junction held 9 bases outside the gene matches. The CDR3 is 14 residues long. Here the CDR3 DNA reads TGTGCCAGTAGCCTCAGGGGGAAGACCGATACGCAGTATTTT. Its translation is CASSLRGKTDTQYF.

This chain joins TRBV28 and TRBJ2-2; D unresolved. Trimming left V 5 bases short and J 0 bases short, with 16 bases between. CDR3 length equals 17 residues. Germline V gene data show CDR1 as MDHEN and CDR2 as SYDVKM. The CDR3 region has the DNA TGTGCCAGCAGTCCGTGGGCACTCGACACGAACACCGGGGAGCTGTTTTTT. This codes for CASSPWALDTNTGELFF.

This chain joins TRBV28 and TRBJ2-7, with D perhaps matching TRBD2 (7 bases). This CDR3 has 17 residues. With 5 bases removed from V and 1 base from J, the gap between germline ends came to 21 bases. In germline, CDR1 is MDHEN, CDR2 SYDVKM. CDR3 in amino acids: CASSAPGGGLGSYEQYF. The CDR3 coding sequence is TGTGCCAGCAGTGCCCCGGGGGGCGGGCTGGGGTCCTACGAGCAGTACTTC. Supplemented by reference TRBV28 and TRBJ2-7, the full variable domain reads DVKVTQSSRYLVKRTGEKVFLECVQDMDHENMFWYRQDPGLGLRLIYFSYDVKMKEKGDIPEGYSVSREKKERFSLILESASTNQTSMYLCASSAPGGGLGSYEQYFGPGTRLTVT.

V gene TRBV28 combines with J gene TRBJ2-5, with TRBD2 matching over 13 bases. CDR1 and CDR2 (germline): MDHEN, SYDVKM. There are 17 residues in the CDR3. The trim removed 5 bases at V and 5 bases at J, leaving 11 bases unmatched. CDR3 sequence reads: CASSPWTSGSSRETQYF. The CDR3 nucleotides are TGTGCCAGCAGTCCATGGACTAGCGGGAGTTCACGGGAGACCCAGTACTTC.